The present T cell receptor beta chain was sequenced within a study of PD-1 blockade in mismatch repair-deficient tumors. Germline CDR1 reads SEHNR; CDR2 reads FQNEAQ (reference sequence). With V trimmed by 3 bases and J by 4 bases, 3 bases remained unmatched. This CDR3 region has 13 residues. Assay used: immunoSEQ multiplex PCR; TCRdb lists only in-frame clones, some missing. The sample records more than 85,000 clones, 70% to 85% being singletons. Comment on this clone: The sample holds other DNA sequences that translate to the same CDR3.

The specimen comprised peripheral blood, sampled roughly 36 weeks after starting pembrolizumab. This clonotype was sampled from an adult with mismatch repair-deficient cancer. The rearrangement joins TRBV7-9 to TRBJ2-7, with 7 bases fitting TRBD1. The CDR3 reads CASSFGTAYEQYF. The CDR3 DNA follows: TGTGCCAGCAGCTTTGGGACAGCATACGAGCAGTACTTC.